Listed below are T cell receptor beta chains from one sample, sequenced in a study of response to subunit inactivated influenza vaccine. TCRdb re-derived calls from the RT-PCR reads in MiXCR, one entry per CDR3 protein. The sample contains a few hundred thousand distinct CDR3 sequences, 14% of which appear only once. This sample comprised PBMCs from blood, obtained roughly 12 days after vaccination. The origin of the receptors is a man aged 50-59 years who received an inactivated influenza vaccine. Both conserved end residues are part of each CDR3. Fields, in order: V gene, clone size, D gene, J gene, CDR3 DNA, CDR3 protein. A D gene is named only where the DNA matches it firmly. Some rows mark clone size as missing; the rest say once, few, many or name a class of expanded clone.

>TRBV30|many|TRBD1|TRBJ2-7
TGTGCCTGGAGGGACAGGGGAAGGAACGAGCAGTACTTC
CAWRDRGRNEQYF
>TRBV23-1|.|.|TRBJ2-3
TGCGCCAGCAGTCAACTTACGGGGGACCGCACAGATACGCAGTATTTT
CASSQLTGDRTDTQYF
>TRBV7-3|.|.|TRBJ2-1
TGTGCCAGCAGCAAAGGCATACTGCGGGACTACAATGAGCAGTTCTTC
CASSKGILRDYNEQFF
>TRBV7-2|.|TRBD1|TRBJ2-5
TGTGCCAGCAGCTTAGGGACAGGGGAGGGGGAGACCCAGTACTTC
CASSLGTGEGETQYF
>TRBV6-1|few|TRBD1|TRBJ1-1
TGTGCCAGCAGGCCCAGGGGGACAACCGAGAACACTGAAGCTTTCTTT
CASRPRGTTENTEAFF
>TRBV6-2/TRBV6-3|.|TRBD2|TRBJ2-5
TGTGCCAGCAGTTACTATCGGCTAGCGGGAGCTGAGACCCAGTACTTC
CASSYYRLAGAETQYF
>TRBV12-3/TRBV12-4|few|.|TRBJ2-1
TGTGCCAGCAGCATCGGGGCGAGCGAGCGTGAGCAGTTCTTC
CASSIGASEREQFF
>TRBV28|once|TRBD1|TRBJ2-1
TGTGCCAGCAGTTTGATCGGTATTTTTCGGCCAGACAGGGCCCATGAGCAGTTCTTC
CASSLIGIFRPDRAHEQFF
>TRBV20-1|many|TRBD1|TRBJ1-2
TGCAGTGCTAGGACAGGGATTCAATATGGCTACACCTTC
CSARTGIQYGYTF
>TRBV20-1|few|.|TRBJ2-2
TGCAGTGCTAGGAGACTAACGGGCACCGGGGAGCTGTTTTTT
CSARRLTGTGELFF
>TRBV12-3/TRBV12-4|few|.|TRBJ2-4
TGTGCCAGCAGTTTAGCCGGAGTAAAATTTAACATTCAGTACTTC
CASSLAGVKFNIQYF
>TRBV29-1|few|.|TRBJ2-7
TGCAGCGTTGAAGAGGCCAGGGGTTACGAGCAGTACTTC
CSVEEARGYEQYF
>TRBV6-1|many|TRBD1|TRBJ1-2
TGTGCCAGCAGCACGGGGACAGCCTATGGCTACACCTTC
CASSTGTAYGYTF
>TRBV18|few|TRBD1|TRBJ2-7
TGTGCCAGCTCACCGCGGGACAGGCTCTCCTACGAGCAGTACTTC
CASSPRDRLSYEQYF
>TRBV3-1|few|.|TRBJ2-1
TGTGCCAGCAGCCAAGAGGGGTCCGATCGGGAGCAGTTCTTC
CASSQEGSDREQFF
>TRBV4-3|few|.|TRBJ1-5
TGCGCCAGCAGCCAAGATTCGGGGGATTGGCAGCCCCAGCATTTT
CASSQDSGDWQPQHF
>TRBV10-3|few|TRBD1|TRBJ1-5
TGTGCCATCAGTGACCCGGACAGGGGACCCAGGCCGCCCCAGCATTTT
CAISDPDRGPRPPQHF
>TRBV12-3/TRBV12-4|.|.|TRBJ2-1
TGTGCCAGCAGCCCTTCTAGAGAGGTCCACAATGAGCAGTTCTTC
CASSPSREVHNEQFF
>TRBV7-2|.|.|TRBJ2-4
TGTGCCAGCAGCTCAAGTTTCATTCAGTACTTC
CASSSSFIQYF
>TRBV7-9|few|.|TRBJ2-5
TGTGCCAGCAGCTTACTAAGGACGGAGCAAGAGACCCAGTACTTC
CASSLLRTEQETQYF
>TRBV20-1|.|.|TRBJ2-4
TGCAGTGCCCTTCCACTAGCCAAAAACATTCAGTACTTC
CSALPLAKNIQYF
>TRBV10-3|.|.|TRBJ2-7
TGTGCCATCAGTGAGTTGTTCTACGAGCAGTACTTC
CAISELFYEQYF